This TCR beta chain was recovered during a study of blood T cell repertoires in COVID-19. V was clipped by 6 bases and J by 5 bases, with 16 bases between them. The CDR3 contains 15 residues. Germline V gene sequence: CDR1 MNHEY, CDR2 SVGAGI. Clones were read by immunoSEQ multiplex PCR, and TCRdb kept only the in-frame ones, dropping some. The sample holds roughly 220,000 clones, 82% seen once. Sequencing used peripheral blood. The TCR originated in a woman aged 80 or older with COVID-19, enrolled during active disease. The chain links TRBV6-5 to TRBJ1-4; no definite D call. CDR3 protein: CASRDAEARNEKLFF. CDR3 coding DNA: TGTGCCAGCAGAGACGCGGAAGCAAGGAATGAAAAACTGTTTTTT.